This T cell receptor (beta chain) appears in the sequencing data of a study of T-cell reconstitution after alpha-beta-depleted transplantation in children. As it was prepared, the TCRbeta library received unique molecular identifiers. Each CDR3 protein is one row after TCRdb ran MiXCR on the PCR reads. The sample has hundreds of thousands of distinct CDR3 sequences; roughly a tenth are singletons. V was trimmed by 3 bases and J by 2 bases, leaving 11 bases between them. Germline V gene data show CDR1 as SEHNR and CDR2 as FQNEAQ (reference sequence). This CDR3 contains 16 residues. The study, taken as a whole, reports: T cells produced anew were the main source of T-cell counts and diversity one year after transplant. Where alpha-beta T cells came from about two months after transplant was reportedly several hundred expanded graft clones. Surviving recipient T cells and thymic progenitors produced the high day-60 TCRbeta diversity seen in some patients.

This clonotype occurred a few times. Its antigen is still unknown. Material: PBMCs, obtained before TCRalphabeta/CD19-depleted stem cell transplant. The rearrangement links TRBV7-9 to TRBJ2-6; D could derive from TRBD1 or TRBD2 (5 bases each). This TCR derives from a boy younger than two with acute myeloid leukemia, due to receive a stem cell transplant. The CDR3 protein is CASSFVGGAGANVLTF. The DNA of the CDR3 is TGTGCCAGCAGCTTCGTTGGGGGAGCTGGGGCCAACGTCCTGACTTTC.